The source of this T cell receptor (beta chain) is a study of shared clonotypes between healthy human individuals. Trimming removed 4 bases at V and 6 bases at J, with 10 bases between. Germline-derived CDR1 and CDR2 are SGDLS and YYNGEE. The CDR3 consists of 13 residues. Remarks on this clone: This sample also contains other DNA sequences that code for the same CDR3.

Measured with immunoSEQ multiplex PCR; TCRdb has only the in-frame clones, and not every one. The sample holds roughly 2,300,000 clones, around 93% seen once. Sequenced: naive CD4+ T cells from PBMCs. Subset specified: CD45RA+ positively selected. The TCR was taken from a man between 18 and 29 years old in good health. Some clones in this sample may be carry-over from other donors' samples. This chain uses TRBV9 with TRBJ2-2; tentative D call: TRBD2 (5 bases). The CDR3 region has the DNA TGTGCCAGCAGCCGTACTAGTGCCGGGGAGCTGTTTTTT. It encodes CASSRTSAGELFF.